This TCR beta chain was obtained from a study of response to subunit inactivated influenza vaccine (dated by TCRdb to about 2018). Regarding the research as a whole: To follow how T cells responded to a trivalent subunit inactivated influenza vaccine, the researchers relied on deep quantitative profiling of the T cell receptor repertoire.

Trimming at the junction amounts to 1 base on V and 4 bases on J, and the germline ends lie 7 bases apart. The CDR3 holds 13 amino acids from the cysteine to the phenylalanine. Only the CDR3 portion is preserved as DNA: 39 bases, with reading frame beginning at the first base. The germline V gene (reference sequence) specifies DFQATT as CDR1 and SNEGSKA as CDR2. Overall study outcomes, separate from this receptor: According to the authors, only a limited number of new T cells may be recruited by each seasonal influenza vaccination.

Library preparation employed RT-PCR. This sample was sequenced with an Illumina HiSeq 2500. TCRdb redid the processing of the public reads, applying fastp at Q25 and MiXCR, and retained in-frame beta chains. Each record represents a unique CDR3 protein, reported with the most common genes and DNA among its rows. The sample records around 520,000 distinct CDR3 sequences, approximately 10% of which are singletons. The ten largest clones represent approximately 10% of the sample. In this sample, this clonotype turned up many times. Its antigen is currently not known. Base qualities are not provided; no much larger clone lies one nucleotide away.

The chain is assembled from TRBV20-1 and TRBJ1-4; no D segment can be confidently identified. This sequence was found in a man aged 50 to 60 who received an inactivated influenza vaccine. Donor details come from another sample of the same person, matched by shared clones. The sequencing used PBMCs from blood, collected on the day of vaccination. The CDR3 is CSARGRINEKLFF. The nucleotides read TGCAGTGCTAGAGGACGGATTAATGAAAAACTGTTTTTT.